The 10 T cell receptor beta chains presented below share a single source sample, sequenced in a study of shared clonotypes between healthy human individuals. CD45RO-negative CD8 cells positively selected for CCR7 made up the naive population, which excluded terminally differentiated effector memory CD45RA+ cells. Some clones are missing from TCRdb's copy, which holds only in-frame ones; the method was immunoSEQ multiplex PCR. This table holds roughly 2,000,000 clones, about 95% found once. Sequencing used naive CD8+ T cells sorted from blood. The receptor set was obtained from a man between 18 and 29 years old in good health.

About this clone: Other DNA sequences of this sample code for an identical CDR3. The chain links TRBV19 to TRBJ1-5, with D unresolved. There are 15 residues in the CDR3. CDR1 is LNHDA, CDR2 SQIVND, per germline (reference sequence). V lost 0 bases to trimming and J lost 4 bases, with 10 bases between them. The CDR3 loop reads CASSIDREGNQPQHF. Written as DNA, the CDR3 is TGTGCCAGTAGTATAGATCGTGAGGGTAATCAGCCCCAGCATTTT.

The V call is TRBV27, the J call TRBJ2-1; the match to TRBD2 covers 9 bases. The CDR3 sequence is 17 residues long. The ends lost 2 bases at V and 0 bases at J; junction bases unmatched: 5. Germline lookup yields CDR1 MNHEY and CDR2 SMNVEV (reference sequence). In DNA, the CDR3 is TGTGCCAGCAGTTTAGTAGCGGGGGTAAGCTCCTACAATGAGCAGTTCTTC. The encoded protein is CASSLVAGVSSYNEQFF.

This sequence joins TRBV29-1 and TRBJ2-5; 7 positions match TRBD1. Germline CDR1 reads SQVTM; CDR2 reads ANQGSEA. V lost 3 bases to trimming and J lost 3 bases; unmatched junction nucleotides: 1. CDR3 length: 12 residues. The CDR3, as DNA: TGCAGCGTTGAGGGGACAGAAGAGACCCAGTACTTC. It codes for CSVEGTEETQYF.

This chain uses TRBV4-3 with TRBJ2-6, with 10 bases identical to TRBD1. Trimming took 3 bases from V and 0 from J; bases not matched to a gene: 8. Germline V CDR1 and CDR2: LGHNA, YSLEER. This CDR3 is 19 amino acids long. This CDR3 reads CASSQETGGISSGANVLTF. As DNA, the CDR3 is TGCGCCAGCAGCCAGGAGACAGGGGGCATCTCCTCTGGGGCCAACGTCCTGACTTTC.

The chain joins TRBV15 to TRBJ1-5; 11 nucleotides match TRBD1. Germline V gene data show CDR1 as LNHNV and CDR2 as YYDKDF (reference sequence). The CDR3 loop spans 17 amino acids. With 0 bases clipped from V and 5 bases from J, the junction kept 6 bases outside the gene matches. DNA of the CDR3: TGTGCCACCAGCAGAGATCCTGGACAGGGGGCTTATCAGCCCCAGCATTTT. Its translation: CATSRDPGQGAYQPQHF. The full variable domain, in which reference TRBV15 and TRBJ1-5 provide the parts outside the CDR3, is DAMVIQNPRYQVTQFGKPVTLSCSQTLNHNVMYWYQQKSSQAPKLLFHYYDKDFNNEADTPDNFQSRRPNTSFCFLDIRSPGLGDTAMYLCATSRDPGQGAYQPQHFGDGTRLSIL.

The chain uses TRBV6-1 and TRBJ1-4; D is perhaps TRBD1 (5 bases). Trimming shortened V by 6 bases and J by 8 bases, and 13 bases separated the two germline ends. Germline CDR1 is MNHNS and CDR2 is SASEGT. The CDR3 has 13 residues. The DNA for the CDR3 is TGTGCCAGCAGCTATCGGGGGGAGGAAAAACTGTTTTTT. Residues: CASSYRGEEKLFF.

The chain employs TRBV7-8 and TRBJ2-7; D unresolved. Trimming shortened V by 3 bases and J by 5 bases, and 8 bases separated the two germline ends. This CDR3 has 12 amino acids. The V gene's germline CDR1 is SGHVS and CDR2 FQNEAQ. The chain's CDR3 is CASSFPGDEQYF. The CDR3 DNA reads as TGTGCCAGCAGCTTTCCTGGCGACGAGCAGTACTTC.

The CDR3 sequence is CASSRPSGGSYEQYF. CDR3 bases: TGTGCCAGCAGCCGCCCTAGCGGGGGGTCCTACGAGCAGTACTTC. The V and J genes are TRBV13 and TRBJ2-7; 11 nucleotides match TRBD2. Germline V gives CDR1 PRHDT, CDR2 FYEKMQ (reference sequence). V shed 5 bases, J shed 1 base, and the junction held 4 bases outside the gene matches. CDR3 length: 15 amino acids.

This chain uses TRBV4-1 with TRBJ2-7; TRBD2 matches at 12 bases. Looked up from germline, CDR1 is MGHRA and CDR2 is YSYEKL. Trimming took 0 bases from V and 3 from J; bases not matched to a gene: 6. The CDR3 is 17 residues long. CDR3 amino acids: CASSQESLAGGHYEQYF. The CDR3 nucleotides read TGCGCCAGCAGCCAAGAGAGCCTAGCGGGAGGGCACTACGAGCAGTACTTC.

The chain links TRBV5-1 to TRBJ2-5; weak D call: TRBD2 (6 bases). The CDR3 sequence is 16 residues long. The V gene's germline CDR1 is SGHRS and CDR2 YFSETQ. V gave up 2 bases and J gave up 5 bases, with 19 bases separating them. CDR3 coding DNA: TGCGCCAGCAGCTTCACTAGCCGAGTTGAGGGGGAGACCCAGTACTTC. It specifies CASSFTSRVEGETQYF.